Each of the 11 T cell receptor beta chains below was sequenced from the same sample in a study of Graves' ophthalmopathy and Graves' hyperthyroidism. Amplification of TCR beta CDR3 regions used RNA transcripts. An initial RT-PCR round employing HTBI primers preceded a second-round multiplex PCR. TCRdb re-derived calls from the multiplex PCR reads in MiXCR, one entry per CDR3 protein. The sample includes 450,000 or so distinct CDR3 sequences, over 13% seen only once; the top ten take roughly 10%. The sample consisted of blood. Receptor source: a woman between 25 and 40 years old with Graves' ophthalmopathy.

This clonotype has ten or more counts. The genes are TRBV20-1 and TRBJ1-1; maybe TRBD1 (6 bases). V lost 5 bases and J lost 11, with 18 bases in between. Germline-derived CDR1 and CDR2 are DFQATT and SNEGSKA (reference sequence). This CDR3 is 12 amino acids long. CDR3 amino acids: CSAPLVRGSAFF. CDR3 in DNA: TGCAGTGCTCCTCTTGTAAGGGGGTCTGCTTTCTTT.

This clonotype was recorded many times. The genes are TRBV12-3 or TRBV12-4 and TRBJ1-2; D may be TRBD1 (5 bases). Trimming removed 5 bases from V and 8 bases from J, with 18 bases in between. The CDR3 has 14 residues. The CDR3 DNA reads TGTGCCAGCAGTCTGGAAGGGTTGGGGCGAGGCTACACCTTC. This encodes CASSLEGLGRGYTF.

This clonotype was found many times. The CDR3 protein is CASTSGQGLRETQYF. Written as DNA, the CDR3 is TGTGCCAGCACCTCGGGACAGGGACTCCGAGAGACCCAGTACTTC. The rearrangement uses TRBV12-3 or TRBV12-4 and TRBJ2-5; 9 nucleotides match TRBD1. The CDR3 consists of 15 residues. With V trimmed by 7 bases and J by 4 bases, 10 bases remained unmatched.

This clonotype was counted ten times or more. V usage is TRBV6-5 and J usage is TRBJ1-6, with D hard to call. Trimming stripped 2 bases from V and 6 bases from J, with 8 bases between. The CDR3 has 14 amino acids. Per germline, CDR1 MNHEY and CDR2 SVGAGI. The chain's CDR3 is CASSYRKGNSPLHF. CDR3 DNA: TGTGCCAGCAGTTACCGGAAGGGTAATTCACCCCTCCACTTT.

This clonotype was observed at least ten times. The V and J genes are TRBV29-1 and TRBJ2-7, with TRBD2 identical over 11 bases. The CDR3 contains 15 residues. Germline V gene data show CDR1 as SQVTM and CDR2 as ANQGSEA. V was clipped by 2 bases and J by 9 bases; unmatched bases: 12. CDR3 in DNA: TGCAGCGTTGAACTAGCGGGAGGCCCCATCGAAGGGCAGTACTTC. This sequence encodes CSVELAGGPIEGQYF.

This clonotype has ten or more counts. The V call is TRBV12-3 or TRBV12-4, the J call TRBJ1-1, with D possibly being TRBD1 (5 bases). V was trimmed by 3 bases and J by 0 bases, leaving 11 bases between them. The CDR3 has 15 amino acids. This CDR3 reads CASSFIRGMNTEAFF. CDR3 DNA: TGTGCCAGCAGTTTTATTCGGGGGATGAACACTGAAGCTTTCTTT.

This clonotype came up many times. V gene TRBV12-5 combines with J gene TRBJ2-5; D possibly corresponds to TRBD1 (6 bases). The germline gives CDR1 LGHNT, CDR2 FRNRAP. The V end was cut by 1 base, the J end by 5 bases, with 14 bases between. This CDR3 contains 15 residues. This CDR3 is CASGLDRVLRETQYF. CDR3 nucleotide sequence: TGTGCTAGTGGTTTGGACAGGGTACTCCGGGAGACCCAGTACTTC.

To note about this clonotype: Being one base from a much bigger clone, this may be a read error. The chain is built from TRBV7-6 and TRBJ2-6; TRBD1 is a possible D gene (5 bases). The CDR3 contains 14 residues. Germline CDR1 reads SGHVS; CDR2 reads FNYEAQ. CDR3 protein: CASSPPLGANVLNF. The CDR3 DNA follows: TGTGCCAGCAGCCCCCCGTTAGGGGCCAACGTCCTGAATTTC.

This clonotype appeared a few times. The CDR3: CASSFTRDFSYEQYF. The CDR3 DNA reads TGTGCCAGCAGTTTCACCCGGGACTTTTCCTACGAGCAGTACTTC. This chain uses TRBV28 with TRBJ2-7; a weak D match, TRBD2 (6 bases). CDR1 and CDR2 (germline): MDHEN, SYDVKM. The ends were cut back, 3 bases at V and 1 base at J, with 13 bases in the middle. CDR3 length: 15 residues.

This clonotype was detected only a few times. A much larger clonotype is one base distant, so this may be a read error. The chain joins TRBV27 to TRBJ1-2; D remains unclear. This CDR3 comprises 13 residues. Germline V gene sequence: CDR1 MNHEY, CDR2 SMNVEV (reference sequence). For the CDR3, the DNA is TGTGCCATCAGTTTATCCTCAGGTTTCGGCTACACCTTC. Translation gives CAISLSSGFGYTF.

The chain uses TRBV20-1 and TRBJ2-7; 8 bases match TRBD2. The CDR3 is 13 amino acids. Germline assignment: CDR1 DFQATT and CDR2 SNEGSKA (reference sequence). J gave up 6 bases and V 3 bases, and 7 bases lay outside the gene matches. The DNA of the CDR3 is TGCAGTGCTAGGGGCCGGGGGGGGCCCGAGCAGTACGTC. Protein: CSARGRGGPEQYV.